This entry lists 13 T cell receptor beta chains sequenced from one sample in a study of cytomegalovirus exposure and HLA in healthy donors. Amplification used 60 Vbeta primers and 13 Jbeta primers. Sequencing was performed with immunoSEQ multiplex PCR; in TCRdb, only in-frame clones are kept and a portion is missing. The sample carries about 170,000 clones, 60% to 85% recorded once. The sample comprised PBMCs. The receptors here all came from a female donor in good health and CMV-seronegative.

The rearrangement links TRBV4-3 to TRBJ1-2; 7 nucleotides match TRBD1. Losses at the gene ends were 3 bases for V and 2 bases for J; bases not matched to a gene: 3. The CDR3 spans 14 residues. CDR1 and CDR2 from the germline V gene are LGHNA and YSLEER. CDR3 in DNA: TGCGCCAGCAGCCATACGACAGGGAACTATGGCTACACCTTC. Residues: CASSHTTGNYGYTF.

The rearrangement uses TRBV6-5 and TRBJ1-2; TRBD1 aligns across 7 bases. The CDR3 is made up of 13 amino acids. Germline lookup yields CDR1 MNHEY and CDR2 SVGAGI. Trimming cost V 4 bases and J 6 bases; bases outside gene matches: 5. The CDR3 nucleotides read TGTGCCAGCAGTTTGCAGGGGGGAAATGGCTACACCTTC. Its translation is CASSLQGGNGYTF.

This chain connects TRBV7-3 to TRBJ2-3; 7 bases are shared with TRBD2. The germline gives CDR1 SGHTA, CDR2 FQGTGA. The CDR3 contains 15 residues. The ends lost 1 base at V and 4 bases at J; junction bases unmatched: 5. CDR3: CASSLNGRAADTQYF. CDR3 bases: TGTGCCAGCAGCTTAAATGGGAGGGCCGCAGATACGCAGTATTTT.

The rearrangement links TRBV28 to TRBJ1-1; 7 nucleotides match TRBD1. The ends lost 4 bases at V and 0 bases at J; junction bases unmatched: 8. CDR3 length: 16 amino acids. The germline V gene has CDR1 MDHEN and CDR2 SYDVKM. CDR3 in amino acids: CASSSRGTYLNTEAFF. The DNA for the CDR3 is TGTGCCAGCAGTTCCAGGGGGACCTACTTGAACACTGAAGCTTTCTTT.

CDR3 sequence reads: CASRERQGPNYGYTF. Written as DNA, the CDR3 is TGTGCCAGCAGGGAGCGACAGGGTCCTAACTATGGCTACACCTTC. The chain employs TRBV2 and TRBJ1-2; TRBD1 agrees at 7 bases. From germline, CDR1 is SNHLY and CDR2 FYNNEI. Trimming took 6 bases from V and 0 from J; bases not matched to a gene: 7. The CDR3 has 15 residues. Full variable domain (rest looked up from reference TRBV2 and TRBJ1-2): EPEVTQTPSHQVTQMGQEVILRCVPISNHLYFYWYRQILGQKVEFLVSFYNNEISEKSEIFDDQFSVERPDGSNFTLKIRSTKLEDSAMYFCASRERQGPNYGYTFGSGTRLTVV.

The chain recombines TRBV18 with TRBJ2-5; a possible D gene is TRBD2 (6 bases). The CDR3 length is 15 residues. Germline CDR1 reads KGHSH; CDR2 reads LQKENI. V lost 2 bases and J 4 bases, leaving 14 bases between the germline ends. CDR3 region: CASSPKTSSTETQYF. The CDR3 region has the DNA TGTGCCAGCTCACCAAAGACTAGTTCGACAGAGACCCAGTACTTC.

The table lists this clone with a few counts. The rearrangement uses TRBV6-6 and TRBJ1-1; the D gene is possibly TRBD1 (5 bases). CDR1 is MNHNY and CDR2 is SVGAGI in the germline V gene (reference sequence). This CDR3 region has 15 residues. Trimming cost V 7 bases and J 3 bases, with 18 bases left between them. The CDR3 spells CASIRHQGRDTEAFF. The DNA for the CDR3 is TGTGCCAGCATACGGCACCAGGGAAGAGACACTGAAGCTTTCTTT.

The chain uses TRBV7-2 and TRBJ1-5, with D possibly being TRBD1 (6 bases). V gave up 3 bases and J gave up 0 bases, with 12 bases separating them. Germline CDR1 SGHTA, CDR2 FQGNSA. The CDR3 has 16 residues. Here the CDR3 DNA reads TGTGCCAGCAGCTTTCGGTCGGACAGTAGCAATCAGCCCCAGCATTTT. This translates into CASSFRSDSSNQPQHF.

CDR3 bases: TGTGCCAGCAGTGAATGGGGACAGGGGGCCGATGGCTACACCTTC. Translating it yields CASSEWGQGADGYTF. The chain couples TRBV2 to TRBJ1-2, with 12 bases matching TRBD1. The V gene end was trimmed by 2 bases and the J gene end by 6 bases; junction bases not matched to a gene: 4. In germline, CDR1 is SNHLY, CDR2 FYNNEI. CDR3 length: 15 amino acids.

The chain uses TRBV2 and TRBJ1-2; tentatively, D is TRBD1 (5 bases). Trimming removed 6 bases at V and 2 bases at J, with 10 bases between. CDR1 SNHLY and CDR2 FYNNEI come from the germline V gene. The CDR3 runs 13 residues. For the CDR3, the DNA is TGTGCCAGCAGGGCAACAGGAAACTATGGCTACACCTTC. This translates into CASRATGNYGYTF. The full variable domain, in which reference TRBV2 and TRBJ1-2 provide the parts outside the CDR3, is EPEVTQTPSHQVTQMGQEVILRCVPISNHLYFYWYRQILGQKVEFLVSFYNNEISEKSEIFDDQFSVERPDGSNFTLKIRSTKLEDSAMYFCASRATGNYGYTFGSGTRLTVV.

The V call is TRBV29-1, the J call TRBJ2-1, with 13 bases lining up with TRBD2. Germline CDR1 and CDR2: SQVTM and ANQGSEA. The CDR3 runs to 15 residues. J was trimmed by 7 bases and V by 6 bases; bases with no gene match: 9. The CDR3: CSVPRGTSGDNEQFF. The CDR3 bases are TGCAGCGTACCTAGGGGGACTAGCGGGGATAATGAGCAGTTCTTC.

The rearrangement uses TRBV7-9 and TRBJ2-5, with unresolved D. V was pared by 2 bases and J by 5 bases, with 6 bases between. The germline V gene encodes CDR1 SEHNR and CDR2 FQNEAQ (reference sequence). The CDR3 loop spans 12 amino acids. CDR3 protein: CASSLLVETQYF. The CDR3 coding sequence is TGTGCCAGCAGCTTATTAGTGGAGACCCAGTACTTC.

The rearrangement uses TRBV7-2 and TRBJ1-6; TRBD1 matches at 8 bases. The CDR3 runs to 15 residues. J lost 10 bases, V lost 1 base, and 6 bases had no gene match. Germline CDR1 reads SGHTA; CDR2 reads FQGNSA. CDR3 DNA sequence: TGTGCCAGCAGCTTAGGGACAGGGATAGGATCACCCCTCCACTTT. Translating gives CASSLGTGIGSPLHF.